This T cell receptor (beta chain) is drawn from a study of T cells after yellow fever vaccination. Trimming left V 3 bases short and J 1 base short, with 10 bases between. Looked up from germline, CDR1 is SGDLS and CDR2 is YYNGEE. The CDR3 has 14 amino acids. TCRdb re-analysed the 5' RACE reads in MiXCR, keeping a single row per CDR3 protein. The sample includes a few hundred thousand distinct CDR3 sequences, around a tenth of them seen just once. The sample here was PBMCs, taken on the day of the first yellow fever vaccination. The V gene is TRBV9, the J gene TRBJ1-1; D not resolved. The source of this sequence is a man between 18 and 29 years old who received the YFV17D yellow fever vaccine. The CDR3 is CASSASPGNTEAFF. The CDR3 coding sequence is TGTGCCAGCAGCGCGAGTCCGGGGAACACTGAAGCTTTCTTT.